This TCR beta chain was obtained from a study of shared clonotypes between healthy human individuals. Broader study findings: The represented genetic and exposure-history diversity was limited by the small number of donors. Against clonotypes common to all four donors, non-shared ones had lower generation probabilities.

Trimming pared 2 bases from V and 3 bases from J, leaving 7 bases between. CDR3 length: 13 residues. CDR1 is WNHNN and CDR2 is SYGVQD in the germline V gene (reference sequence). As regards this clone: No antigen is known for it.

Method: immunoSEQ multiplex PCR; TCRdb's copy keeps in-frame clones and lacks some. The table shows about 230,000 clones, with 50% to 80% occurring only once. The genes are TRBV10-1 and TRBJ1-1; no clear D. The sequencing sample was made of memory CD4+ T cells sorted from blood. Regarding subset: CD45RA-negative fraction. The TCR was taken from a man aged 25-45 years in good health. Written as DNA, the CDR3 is TGCGCCAGCAGTGAGGACCAGTACACTGAAGCTTTCTTT. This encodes CASSEDQYTEAFF.